This T cell receptor (beta chain) was sequenced in a study of T cell responses to AZD1222 COVID-19 vaccine. Overall study results and limits: Dominant CD4 TCR responses targeted spike regions 160-218 and 743-854. White British donors predominated, females outnumbered males, and clonal diversity was possibly underestimated. Without day 14 samples, only post-peak T cell repertoires were studied.

The CDR3 contains 14 residues. Per germline, CDR1 LNHDA and CDR2 SQIVND (reference sequence). V lost 1 base and J 5 bases, leaving 11 bases between the germline ends. The protocol was immunoSEQ multiplex PCR, while the TCRdb copy is restricted to in-frame clones and leaves out a portion. Of fewer than 200,000 clones listed, roughly 92% are singletons. As concerns this clone: The antigen is unknown.

The clonotype was recovered from an adult who received the MenACWY meningococcal vaccine as a control. Sample: peripheral blood, taken 28 days after the second dose of the MenACWY control vaccine. V is TRBV19 and J is TRBJ1-1; D uncertain. The CDR3: CASSIAVDGTEAFF. The CDR3 DNA sequence: TGTGCCAGTAGTATAGCTGTAGACGGGACTGAAGCTTTCTTT.